One T cell receptor (beta chain) is described in this entry. The sample is drawn from a study of blood T cell repertoires in COVID-19. Study-wide background: The United States, Italy and Spain provided the acute and convalescent COVID-19 samples. Sources were T cells, B-cell-depleted T cells, or PBMCs; the material itself was cDNA or gDNA.

Trimming cost V 2 bases and J 6 bases; bases outside gene matches: 3. The CDR3 contains 15 residues. Using immunoSEQ multiplex PCR, the repertoire was profiled, and TCRdb retains in-frame clones only, with some absent. The data show around 300,000 clones, approximately 88% seen once. V gene TRBV23-1 combines with J gene TRBJ1-4, with 10 bases identical to TRBD1. TRBV23-1 is annotated as an ORF whose role is uncertain. The source of this sequence is a man in his forties or fifties with acute or convalescent COVID-19. Sequencing input: peripheral blood. This chain's CDR3 is CASSQEGQGDEKLFF. The CDR3 DNA follows: TGCGCCAGCAGTCAAGAAGGACAGGGGGATGAAAAACTGTTTTTT.